This T cell receptor beta chain appears in the sequencing data of a study of blood T cell repertoires in COVID-19. As for the study in general: COVID-19 samples from acute and convalescent phases originated in the United States, Italy and Spain. PBMCs, B-cell-depleted T cells, or T cells were the source of the cDNA or gDNA that made up the material.

Per the study methods: Estimates of nucleated cell counts were drawn from the amplification of reference gene primers. TCRdb's copy holds only in-frame clones and misses some; the assay was immunoSEQ multiplex PCR. V and J calls and clone size come straight from that table; D and trimming were deduced from the DNA. Among roughly 150,000 clones, around 82% were seen once, and the ten largest hold 10% to 13%. Unmatched junction bases numbered 7, after V lost 6 bases and J lost 3 bases. The CDR3 extends over 15 amino acids. The V gene's germline CDR1 is SNHLY and CDR2 FYNNEI. The sequence came from an elderly woman with active or convalescent COVID-19. Sequenced input: peripheral blood. The rearrangement links TRBV2 to TRBJ2-3; 9 bases agree with TRBD1. The CDR3 loop reads CASRTGGAGTDTQYF. Here the CDR3 DNA reads TGTGCCAGCAGAACAGGGGGCGCGGGGACAGATACGCAGTATTTT.